This T cell receptor (beta chain) appears in the sequencing data of a study of blood T cell repertoires in COVID-19. Sequenced by immunoSEQ multiplex PCR; TCRdb stores in-frame clones only, minus some. This table has roughly 150,000 clones, about four fifths appearing once. The sequenced material came from peripheral blood. The receptor was isolated from a woman of 80 years or more with acute or convalescent COVID-19.

Written as DNA, the CDR3 is TGTGCCAGTAGCCAGGGACTGCCGAACACTGAAGCTTTCTTT. Translation: CASSQGLPNTEAFF. The chain joins TRBV19 to TRBJ1-1; TRBD1 might be the D (5 bases). From germline, CDR1 is LNHDA and CDR2 SQIVND (reference sequence). V was shortened by 6 bases and J by 1 base, with 12 bases between the two germline ends. The CDR3 consists of 14 residues.